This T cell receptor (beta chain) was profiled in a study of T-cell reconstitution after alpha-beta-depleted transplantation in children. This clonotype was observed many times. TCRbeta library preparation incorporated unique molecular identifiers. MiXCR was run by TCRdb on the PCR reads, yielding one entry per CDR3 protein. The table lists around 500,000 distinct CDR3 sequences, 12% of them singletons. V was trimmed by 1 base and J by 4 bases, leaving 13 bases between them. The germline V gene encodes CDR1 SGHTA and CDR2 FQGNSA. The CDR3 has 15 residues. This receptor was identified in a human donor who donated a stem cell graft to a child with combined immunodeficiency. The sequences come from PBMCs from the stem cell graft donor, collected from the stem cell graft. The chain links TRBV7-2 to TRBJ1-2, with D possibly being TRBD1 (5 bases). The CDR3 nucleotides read TGTGCCAGCAGCTTAGAAAGGGACGGACTCTATGGCTACACCTTC. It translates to CASSLERDGLYGYTF.